Listed below are T cell receptor beta chains from one sample, sequenced in a study of early T cells in non-severe SARS-CoV-2 infection. TCRdb independently ran MiXCR on the 5' RACE reads; one entry per CDR3 protein. The profile shows 50,000 to 60,000 distinct CDR3 sequences, roughly 11% of them singletons. The sample comprised whole blood. The source is an adult who was a healthcare worker with PCR-confirmed SARS-CoV-2 infection or an uninfected control (not recorded which). Each CDR3 is given with its conserved first and last residue. The D gene is left open where the match is weak. Size values are once, few and many counts, or a class for expanded clones, and some rows have none.

- | few | TRBJ1-2 | TRBV29-1 | TGCAGCGTCGACCAGCCCTTTAACTATGGCTACACCTTC | CSVDQPFNYGYTF
TRBD1 | - | TRBJ1-6 | TRBV2 | TGTGCCAGCAGCTCCCACGGACAGGTTCTTAATTCACCCCTCCACTTT | CASSSHGQVLNSPLHF
- | few | TRBJ1-1 | TRBV28 | TGTGCCAGCAGTTTATGGGCAGTGAACACTGAAGCTTTCTTT | CASSLWAVNTEAFF
- | - | TRBJ1-2 | TRBV6-4 | TGTGCCAGCAGTCTGGACGGAGGCTATGGCTACACCTTC | CASSLDGGYGYTF
- | few | TRBJ1-5 | TRBV19 | TGTGCCAGTACCCCAGGGCGGGGGGCGTTAAATCAGCCCCAGCATTTT | CASTPGRGALNQPQHF
TRBD2 | many | TRBJ2-1 | TRBV2 | TGTGCCAGCAGTGAGACTAGCGCTAGAGGTGAGCAGTTCTTC | CASSETSARGEQFF
- | many | TRBJ1-1 | TRBV5-4 | TGTGCCAGCAGCTTTGAGGCGAACACTGAAGCTTTCTTT | CASSFEANTEAFF
TRBD2 | - | TRBJ2-7 | TRBV28 | TGTGCCAGCAGTACGGGGGGGGACTATCGGAATTATCGGCCCTACGAGCAGTACTTC | CASSTGGDYRNYRPYEQYF
- | many | TRBJ2-7 | TRBV12-3/TRBV12-4 | TGTGCCAGCAGTTTAGCCGGGGGTTATCGCTCCTACGAGCAGTACTTC | CASSLAGGYRSYEQYF
TRBD1 | few | TRBJ1-1 | TRBV6-6 | TGTGCCAGCAGTTACCAACCCGGGACAGGGGGCGGGAACACTGAAGCTTTCTTT | CASSYQPGTGGGNTEAFF
- | few | TRBJ2-5 | TRBV20-1 | TGCAGTGCCGGTGTTGTGACCCTCCAAGAGACCCAGTACTTC | CSAGVVTLQETQYF
- | few | TRBJ1-2 | TRBV15 | TGTGCCACCAGCCGAGGATATGGCTACACCTTC | CATSRGYGYTF
- | - | TRBJ2-6 | TRBV20-1 | TGCAGTGCAGAGGTCATGAACTCTGGGGCCAACGTCCTGACTTTC | CSAEVMNSGANVLTF
TRBD2 | many | TRBJ2-1 | TRBV29-1 | TGCAGCGTTGAAGGCGTCCTTGGGACTAGCGGATCATACAATGAGCAGTTCTTC | CSVEGVLGTSGSYNEQFF
- | once | TRBJ2-7 | TRBV6-1 | TGTGCCAGCAGTGAATCGAACTACGAGCAGTACTTC | CASSESNYEQYF
TRBD1 | - | TRBJ2-2 | TRBV7-9 | TGTGCCAGCAGCTTCTCGGGACAGGGGTCCGGGGAGCTGTTTTTT | CASSFSGQGSGELFF
TRBD2 | many | TRBJ2-1 | TRBV4-1 | TGCGCCAGCAGCCAAGCCCTAGCGGGGGTTGGGAATGAGCAGTTCTTC | CASSQALAGVGNEQFF
- | - | TRBJ2-5 | TRBV19 | TGTGCCAGTAATAACGGGGGTTCCGGGGAGACCCAGTACTTC | CASNNGGSGETQYF
TRBD2 | - | TRBJ2-1 | TRBV7-2 | TGTGCCAGCAGCTGGTGGACTAGCGGGAGGGGCGAGCAGTTCTTC | CASSWWTSGRGEQFF
- | many | TRBJ2-7 | TRBV10-3 | TGTGCCATCAGTGATGGGGAAACAGGTTATTATTCCTACGAGCAGTACTTC | CAISDGETGYYSYEQYF
- | - | TRBJ1-1 | TRBV12-3/TRBV12-4 | TGTGCCAGCAGTTTAGGCAGGGAGGGTGAAGCTTTCTTT | CASSLGREGEAFF
- | - | TRBJ2-5 | TRBV14 | TGTGCCAGCAGCCGGGACACCCAAGAGACCCAGTACTTC | CASSRDTQETQYF
- | - | TRBJ2-7 | TRBV5-1 | TGCGCCAGCAGCTTGGTGGACAACTACGAGCAGTACTTC | CASSLVDNYEQYF